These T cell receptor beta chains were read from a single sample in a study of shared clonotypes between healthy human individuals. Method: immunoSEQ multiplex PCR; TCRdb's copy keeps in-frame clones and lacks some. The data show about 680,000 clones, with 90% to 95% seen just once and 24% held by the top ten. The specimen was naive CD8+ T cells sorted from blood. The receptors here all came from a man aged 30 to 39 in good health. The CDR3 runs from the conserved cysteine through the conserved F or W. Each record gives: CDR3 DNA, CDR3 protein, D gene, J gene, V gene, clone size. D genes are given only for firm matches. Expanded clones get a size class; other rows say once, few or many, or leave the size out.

TGTGCCAGCACCCGGGGTAGCCCCCATGAGCAGTTCTTC | CASTRGSPHEQFF | NA | TRBJ2-1 | TRBV14 | NA
TGTGCCAGCAGCCTCCCCGGACTAGCGGGATACAATGAGCAGTTCTTC | CASSLPGLAGYNEQFF | TRBD2 | TRBJ2-1 | TRBV14 | NA
TGTGCCAGCAGCTTAGAAGTGGCGGGGGTCCTGGGAACCCAGTACTTC | CASSLEVAGVLGTQYF | TRBD2 | TRBJ2-5 | TRBV11-2 | NA
TGTGCCAGCTCACCACCGGGGGGGGCCTCGGATAATGAGCAGTTCTTC | CASSPPGGASDNEQFF | NA | TRBJ2-1 | TRBV18 | NA
TGTGCCAGCAGTTTGTTGGAATTGAACACTGAAGCTTTCTTT | CASSLLELNTEAFF | NA | TRBJ1-1 | TRBV27 | NA
TGTGCCAGCAGTGACAGAATGGGCAGTGAAGCTTTCTTT | CASSDRMGSEAFF | NA | TRBJ1-1 | TRBV27 | NA
TGTGCCAGCAGTCCCGACAGCGGCGCCAATGAGCAGTTCTTC | CASSPDSGANEQFF | NA | TRBJ2-1 | TRBV27 | once
TGTGCCAGCAGCCCGCAGAACCCGTACGAGCAGTACTTC | CASSPQNPYEQYF | NA | TRBJ2-7 | TRBV11-2 | NA
TGTGCCAGCAGCACCGGACTAGCGGGTTTCACAGATACGCAGTATTTT | CASSTGLAGFTDTQYF | TRBD2 | TRBJ2-3 | TRBV7-9 | NA
TGTGCCAGCAGTTTACCGGGACAGATAGAGACCCAGTACTTC | CASSLPGQIETQYF | TRBD1 | TRBJ2-5 | TRBV28 | NA
TGTGCCAGTAGTTGGGGTAGCAATCAGCCCCAGCATTTT | CASSWGSNQPQHF | NA | TRBJ1-5 | TRBV19 | NA